This TCR beta chain was sequenced for a study of regulatory T cells in long-lasting Graves disease (dated by TCRdb to about 2021). About the full investigation: Persistent Graves' disease was defined as persistently positive TSH receptor autoantibodies together with antithyroid drug treatment for over 5 years. This study used TCR sequencing and RNA sequencing of peripheral blood to compare persistent Graves' disease patients against newly diagnosed Graves' disease patients. The study was conducted in China and was registered as a clinical trial. TCR sequencing covered some 13 persistent and approximately 20 newly diagnosed Graves' disease patients, approximately 33 samples in total. Persistent Graves' disease patients in the clinical cohort had taken antithyroid drugs for about 10.3 years on average.

The intended sense of this specimen's time point label: persistent/refractory GD, antithyroid drugs over 5 years with positive TRAb. For both TCR sequencing and RNA sequencing, RNA was extracted from PBMCs in TRIzol. The diagnosis of Graves' disease followed American Thyroid Association guidelines. The patients came from an endocrinology department in Xi'an, China. From each patient, approximately 10 milliliters of peripheral blood was collected into an EDTA anticoagulant tube. Ficoll Paque Plus density gradient separation was used to isolate PBMCs, and no further T cell sorting was performed. RNA quality was checked with an Agilent 2100 Bioanalyzer and agarose gel, and concentration with a NanoDrop 2000. On this clonotype itself: It lacks a known antigen. At one end, the junction sequence differs from germline, possibly due to a read error.

Library preparation employed multiplex PCR. TCRdb names Illumina HiSeq 4000 as the instrument used. To build TCR beta libraries, CDR3 regions were amplified by Arm-PCR using iRepertoire HTBI primers. Before sequencing, the PCR products went through gel purification. The source study handled its data this way. Gene usage analysis of CDR3 amino acid clonotypes relied on the roughly 67 TRBV and 14 TRBJ segments identified across samples. COPE and FqMerger were used to merge the filtered high-quality paired reads into contigs. BLAST was used to align contigs to the IMGT TRBV, TRBD and TRBJ reference genes, and CDR3 was defined following IMGT. Any clonotype with a frequency above 0.1% was counted as a highly expanded clone. Repertoire diversity was measured by Shannon entropy, and V-J evenness by the Gini coefficient. Clonotypes shared by more than one individual were considered public. TCRdb passed the public sequencing reads through fastp at Q25 and MiXCR, retaining productive beta sequences. Rows with one shared CDR3 protein collapse into an entry with the most common genes and DNA. The V and J calls were determined by TCRdb, not by the authors. This sample gives a few hundred thousand distinct CDR3 sequences in total; 20% to 25% of them show up just once. The top ten hold roughly a quarter of the sample.

The germline V gene (reference sequence) gives CDR1 as LNHDA and CDR2 as SQIVND. The CDR3 spans 18 residues, from the cysteine through the phenylalanine. The only DNA kept is the CDR3, 54 bases in frame from the first base. The research as a whole found: The authors noted that the small sample size was a limitation that may lower accuracy. Peripheral blood alone was examined, since thyroid tissue, which constituted the primary lesion, could not be accessed. Persistent patients shared more public clonotypes among themselves (around 3,000) than newly diagnosed patients did (about 900). TRBV28, TRBJ1-2 and TRBJ2-5 were preferentially used in persistent disease, while TRBV20-1 and TRBJ2-1 were favored in newly diagnosed disease. Persistent Graves' disease patients showed lower TCR Shannon entropy and fewer highly expanded clones than newly diagnosed patients, suggesting clonal expansion. Only the TCR beta chain was sequenced and analyzed.

Sequenced material: peripheral blood mononuclear cells (PBMCs), taken when the disease was refractory, from a patient treated with antithyroid drugs. This receptor was taken from a female donor with Graves disease. Recombination joined TRBV19 with TRBJ2-7, with 10 junctional bases fitting TRBD1. In nucleotides, the sequence is TGTGCCAGTAGTAAGGAAGATCCGGGACAGGGGATCTACTACGAGCGGTACTTC. Its translation is CASSKEDPGQGIYYERYF.